This TCR beta chain comes out of a study of T cell responses to AZD1222 COVID-19 vaccine. The repertoire was sequenced with immunoSEQ multiplex PCR; TCRdb's copy has only in-frame clones and lacks some. The sample yields around 67,000 clones, over 80% seen once. This clone has just one count. CDR1 is MRHNA, CDR2 SNTAGT, per germline. Trimming took 6 bases from V and 0 from J; bases not matched to a gene: 7. This CDR3 region has 17 residues. V and J are TRBV6-4 and TRBJ2-6; TRBD1 aligns across 8 bases. This TCR came from an adult in good health. Here the sequenced sample was peripheral blood, taken on day 0 of AZD1222 vaccination. CDR3 residues: CASSRDRLYSGANVLTF. DNA of the CDR3: TGTGCCAGCAGCAGGGACAGGCTTTACTCTGGGGCCAACGTCCTGACTTTC.